One and the same sample provided the 11 T cell receptor beta chains below, sequenced in a study of shared clonotypes between healthy human individuals. The table came from immunoSEQ multiplex PCR; TCRdb's copy has only in-frame clones and leaves some out. The sample has over a million clones, roughly 74% seen once. Sequencing was performed on memory CD4+ T cells from PBMCs. Subset defined: CD45RA-negative fraction. The receptors here all came from a man between 18 and 29 years old in good health. Some clones in this sample may be carry-over from other donors' samples.

The chain is built from TRBV29-1 and TRBJ2-2; D is unresolved. CDR3 size: 13 residues. Per the germline V gene, CDR1 is SQVTM and CDR2 is ANQGSEA. V was trimmed by 1 base and J by 8 bases, leaving 11 bases between them. CDR3 residues: CSVEGPVDGELFF. DNA for the CDR3: TGCAGCGTTGAAGGGCCAGTAGATGGGGAGCTGTTTTTT.

In this sample, this clone turned up a few times. The chain employs TRBV6-5 and TRBJ1-4; D gene uncertain. Germline V gene data show CDR1 as MNHEY and CDR2 as SVGAGI. With 6 bases removed from V and 7 bases from J, the gap between germline ends came to 15 bases. The length of the CDR3 is 14 residues. The CDR3 region is CASSPLIAGEKLFF. For the CDR3, the DNA is TGTGCCAGCAGCCCGCTCATAGCGGGTGAAAAACTGTTTTTT.

The V call is TRBV28, the J call TRBJ2-2; D is perhaps TRBD1 (6 bases). The V end was cut by 6 bases, the J end by 0 bases, with 14 bases between. CDR3 length equals 16 residues. Germline assignment: CDR1 MDHEN and CDR2 SYDVKM. CDR3 residues: CASRPTTGANTGELFF. CDR3 in DNA: TGTGCCAGCAGACCGACGACAGGCGCGAACACCGGGGAGCTGTTTTTT. The full variable domain, rest sourced from reference TRBV28 and TRBJ2-2, is DVKVTQSSRYLVKRTGEKVFLECVQDMDHENMFWYRQDPGLGLRLIYFSYDVKMKEKGDIPEGYSVSREKKERFSLILESASTNQTSMYLCASRPTTGANTGELFFGEGSRLTVL.

The CDR3 DNA follows: TGTGCCAGCAGCCCAGAGACAGGGGCGAGCAATGAGCAGTTCTTC. As protein: CASSPETGASNEQFF. The V call is TRBV5-8, the J call TRBJ2-1, with TRBD1 matching over 8 bases. The germline CDR1 and CDR2 sequences are SGHTS and YDEGEE. This CDR3 region has 15 residues. V lost 4 bases to trimming and J lost 6 bases; unmatched junction nucleotides: 9.

The V call is TRBV28, the J call TRBJ1-2; weak D call: TRBD1 (5 bases). V was cut by 2 bases and J by 12 bases, with 16 bases left in between. The CDR3 has 13 amino acids. Germline V gene lookup returns CDR1 MDHEN and CDR2 SYDVKM. The CDR3 DNA reads TGTGCCAGCAGTTTAGCGCTGAAGGGGCGGGACACCTTC. Protein sequence: CASSLALKGRDTF.

The chain combines TRBV5-1 with TRBJ1-5, with D hard to call. The CDR3 is made up of 14 amino acids. With 3 bases removed from V and 0 bases from J, the gap between germline ends came to 7 bases. Germline loops: CDR1 SGHRS, CDR2 YFSETQ. CDR3 in amino acids: CASSSDGSNQPQHF. CDR3 coding DNA: TGCGCCAGCAGCTCCGACGGTAGCAATCAGCCCCAGCATTTT. Using reference TRBV5-1 and TRBJ1-5 for the parts outside the CDR3, the full variable domain is KAGVTQTPRYLIKTRGQQVTLSCSPISGHRSVSWYQQTPGQGLQFLFEYFSETQRNKGNFPGRFSGRQFSNSRSEMNVSTLELGDSALYLCASSSDGSNQPQHFGDGTRLSIL.

V is TRBV19 and J is TRBJ1-1; D unresolved. CDR1 is LNHDA, CDR2 SQIVND, per germline (reference sequence). The V end lost 3 bases, the J end lost 1 base, and 9 bases lay between the germline ends. There are 14 residues in the CDR3. CDR3 coding DNA: TGTGCCAGTAGTATTGACGGGCAGAACACTGAAGCTTTCTTT. Residues: CASSIDGQNTEAFF.

J is TRBJ1-5 and V is TRBV18; a possible D gene is TRBD1 (6 bases). CDR1 is KGHSH, CDR2 LQKENI, per germline. Trimming removed 5 bases from V and 1 base from J, with 12 bases in between. The CDR3 is 15 residues long. Written as DNA, the CDR3 is TGTGCCAGCTCAGCCGGGACACCGAGCAATCAGCCCCAGCATTTT. It translates to CASSAGTPSNQPQHF.

This clone was observed a handful of times. The chain uses TRBV7-8 and TRBJ2-5, with TRBD1 as a possible D gene (6 bases). The length of the CDR3 is 14 residues. Germline CDR1 SGHVS, CDR2 FQNEAQ. V was pared by 5 bases and J by 7 bases, with 17 bases between. The CDR3 DNA reads as TGTGCCAGCAGCAAAGGGGGTAGCCTCGGGACCCAGTACTTC. Translating gives CASSKGGSLGTQYF.

The chain uses TRBV29-1 and TRBJ1-3, with 9 bases aligning to TRBD1. This CDR3 has 13 residues. Looked up from germline, CDR1 is SQVTM and CDR2 is ANQGSEA. Written as DNA, the CDR3 is TGCAGTGTCGGACAGGGGCGGGGAAACACCATATATTTT. It specifies CSVGQGRGNTIYF.

The chain uses TRBV7-9 and TRBJ2-3, with TRBD2 as a possible D gene (5 bases). V was cut by 5 bases and J by 2 bases, with 11 bases left in between. The germline CDR1 and CDR2 sequences are SEHNR and FQNEAQ (reference sequence). There are 14 residues in the CDR3. CDR3 sequence (DNA): TGTGCCAGCAGCGTGGCGGGCCTCACAGATACGCAGTATTTT. This translates into CASSVAGLTDTQYF.